The sequence of this TCR beta chain was determined in a study of identical twins. TCRdb itself ran the 5' RACE reads through MiXCR, one entry per CDR3 protein. The sample lists some 900,000 distinct CDR3 sequences, 9% to 15% seen once, with around 1.5% in the top ten. A remark on this clonotype: Its specificity is not known.

The study's findings and limits: Partial confounding of zero-insertion analyses by invariant MAIT and iNKT cells was possible.

Germline loops: CDR1 SEHNR, CDR2 FQNEAQ (reference sequence). The length of the CDR3 is 15 residues. Trimming took 7 bases from V and 1 from J; bases not matched to a gene: 7. The same sample was also used in a study of yellow fever vaccine responses in identical twins.

Sequencing was carried out using PBMCs. The sequence derives from a young woman in good health. The V gene is TRBV7-9, the J gene TRBJ2-3, with TRBD1 matching 8 bases. CDR3 sequence reads: CASKRQGTGTDTQYF. The CDR3 region has the DNA TGTGCCAGCAAACGACAGGGGACAGGCACAGATACGCAGTATTTT.